The T cell receptor beta chain described here comes from a study of control samples from healthy donors and cancer patients. Using immunoSEQ multiplex PCR, the repertoire was profiled, and TCRdb retains in-frame clones only, with some absent. The table has roughly 63,000 clones, under 95% seen once. Per the germline V gene, CDR1 is ENHRY and CDR2 is SYGVKD. This CDR3 region has 14 residues. The J segment lost 7 bases and the V segment lost 10 bases, leaving 8 bases of the junction unmatched. This TCR came from a man aged 35-49 years with colorectal cancer. This chain links TRBV10-3 with TRBJ2-2; 11 nucleotides line up with TRBD2. The material sequenced was PBMCs. The CDR3 loop is CATRSGGADGELFF. The CDR3, as DNA: TGTGCCACCCGTAGCGGGGGGGCCGACGGGGAGCTGTTTTTT.